This entry concerns a single T cell receptor beta chain. The sample holds many counts of this clonotype. The specificity of this receptor is unknown. The input lacks base qualities; no much larger clone sits a single base away. Stable Graves' hyperthyroidism was defined as no progression to ophthalmopathy during 18 months of follow-up. The hyperthyroidism patients were between 18 and 65 years old and newly diagnosed, with a disease duration of less than 2 months. Exclusion was applied to patients with uncontrolled infections, other autoimmune diseases, pregnancy or lactation. Diagnoses were based on clinical symptoms, serum thyroxine and TRAb, thyroid ultrasound and orbital computed tomography. Ficoll-Paque density gradient centrifugation was used to isolate PBMCs from about 9.4 ml of fresh peripheral blood. Total RNA was extracted with Trizol reagent, and quality was checked on an Agilent 2100 Bioanalyzer.

The sample comes from a study of T cells in Graves' hyperthyroidism and ophthalmopathy (dated by TCRdb to between 2019 and 2020). Regarding the complete study: Peripheral blood samples were taken at the time of initial diagnosis, prior to any treatment. A discovery cohort of about a hundred patients, about 40 with Graves' ophthalmopathy and about 58 with stable Graves' hyperthyroidism, was used to find distinguishing TCR V-J signatures. An independent validation cohort of under 20 hyperthyroidism patients and about 15 patients who later progressed to ophthalmopathy tested prospective prediction of ophthalmopathy. The approximately 98 discovery patients were randomly divided into training and test sets at a 7:3 ratio. In addition, the study compared T-cell repertoires in thyroid tissue and in blood from five or six Graves' hyperthyroidism patients. Once sampling was done, hyperthyroidism patients were given methimazole at a starting dose of 30 mg daily, whereas ophthalmopathy patients were given high-dose intravenous methylprednisolone. According to the paper, TCR Vbeta CDR3 sequencing was carried out on some 140 peripheral blood samples, which came from about 45 ophthalmopathy, 80 or so hyperthyroidism and roughly 17 progressor patients.

Amplification of TCR beta CDR3 regions was carried out from RNA transcripts. The first round of RT-PCR for the TCR CDR3 was performed with the HTBI primer set and the Qiagen OneStep RT-PCR kit. The libraries were constructed in a second round of multiplex PCR and then size-selected and purified. The libraries were sequenced on an Illumina HiSeq2000 using paired-end 100 bp reads. The published analysis was carried out like this. Raw data were processed with SOAPnuke, discarding reads with adapters, uncalled bases, mean Phred below 15, or no exact constant-primer or identifier match. COPE v1.2.5 was used to merge the high-quality paired reads, and each unique nucleotide sequence was defined as a clonotype. Clonotypes were aligned to IMGT TRBV, TRBD and TRBJ reference segments using MiTCR v1.1. Analysis was restricted to V-J combinations with a frequency above 0.0001, which covered 98% to 99.2% of repertoires. The TCS score was defined as the ratio of F50 (clonal expansion) to E x V (chaos), calculated using BLOSUM62-based TCRdist between CDR3 peptides within each V-J. Welch's t-statistics and random forest reduced 514 V-J features to 10 to 15, which were used in a naive Bayes classifier (R e1071). TCRdb itself trimmed the public reads at Q25 with fastp, ran MiXCR and retained productive beta chains. Identical CDR3 proteins give one entry, which carries the most common genes and DNA. TCRdb's processing, not the study's, gives the V and J calls here. This sample lists a few hundred thousand distinct CDR3 sequences; approximately 15% were detected once. The top ten clones comprise roughly 7.7% of the sample.

Findings and caveats that apply to the study as a whole: During validation, the model predicted progression to ophthalmopathy a median of around 7 months ahead of onset, with around 65% sensitivity and 72% to 85% specificity. Sample size was not statistically predetermined, and investigators were not blinded to group allocation. A 13 V-J signature model separated ophthalmopathy from stable hyperthyroidism, with about 88% sensitivity and approximately 81% specificity in cross-validation and 80%/75% in testing. Blood samples also contained most of the expanded thyroid clonotypes (frequency above 0.001), which suggests that blood repertoires may reflect thyroid immune responses.

A distance of 18 bases separates the germline ends of V and J, which lose 7 bases and 2 bases respectively. The CDR3 numbers 15 residues from cysteine through phenylalanine. Just the 45-base CDR3 DNA is kept, in frame starting at base 1. This sequence uses TRBV12-3 or TRBV12-4 and TRBJ2-7; the D gene assignment is perhaps TRBD1 or TRBD2, with each matching 5 bases. Sequencing input: blood. The TCR sequence derives from a young woman with Graves' hyperthyroidism. The sequenced DNA is TGTGCCAGCACCCATTGGGAGCAGGGCCCCTACGAGCAGTACTTC. This yields the protein CASTHWEQGPYEQYF.